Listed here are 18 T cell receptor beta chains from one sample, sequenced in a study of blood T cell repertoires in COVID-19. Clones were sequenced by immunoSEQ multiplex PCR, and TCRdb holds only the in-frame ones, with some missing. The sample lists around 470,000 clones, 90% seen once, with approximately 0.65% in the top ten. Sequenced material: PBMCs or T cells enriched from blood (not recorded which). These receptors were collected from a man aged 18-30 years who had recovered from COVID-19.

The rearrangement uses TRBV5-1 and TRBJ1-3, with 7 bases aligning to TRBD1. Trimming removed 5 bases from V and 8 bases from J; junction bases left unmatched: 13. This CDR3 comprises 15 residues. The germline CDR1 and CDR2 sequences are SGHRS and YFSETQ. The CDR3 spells CASSTEGARLDTIYF. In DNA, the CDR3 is TGCGCCAGCAGTACTGAGGGGGCCCGCCTAGACACCATATATTTT.

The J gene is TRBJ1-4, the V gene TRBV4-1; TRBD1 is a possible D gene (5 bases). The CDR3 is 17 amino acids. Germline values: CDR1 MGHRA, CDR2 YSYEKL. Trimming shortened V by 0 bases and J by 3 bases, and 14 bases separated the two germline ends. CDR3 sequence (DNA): TGCGCCAGCAGCCAAGAAACCGGGGGGAGATCTAATGAAAAACTGTTTTTT. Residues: CASSQETGGRSNEKLFF.

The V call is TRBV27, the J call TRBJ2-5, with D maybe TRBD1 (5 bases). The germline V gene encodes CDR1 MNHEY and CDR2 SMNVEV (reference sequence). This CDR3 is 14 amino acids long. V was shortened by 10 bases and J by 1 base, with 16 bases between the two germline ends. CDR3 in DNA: TGTGCCACCAAGGTGGGGCAGGGCCAAGAGACCCAGTACTTC. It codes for CATKVGQGQETQYF.

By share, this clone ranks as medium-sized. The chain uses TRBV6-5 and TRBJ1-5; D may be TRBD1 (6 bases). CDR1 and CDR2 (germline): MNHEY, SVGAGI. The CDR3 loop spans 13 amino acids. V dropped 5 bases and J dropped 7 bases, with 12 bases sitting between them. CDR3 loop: CASSTSQGQPQHF. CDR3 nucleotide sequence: TGTGCCAGCAGTACTAGTCAGGGGCAGCCCCAGCATTTT.

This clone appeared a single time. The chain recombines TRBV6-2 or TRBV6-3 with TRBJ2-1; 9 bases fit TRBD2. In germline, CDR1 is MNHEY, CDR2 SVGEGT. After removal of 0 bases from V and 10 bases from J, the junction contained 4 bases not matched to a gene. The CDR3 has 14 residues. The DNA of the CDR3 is TGTGCCAGCAGTTACTCTAGCGGGAGTTCCGAGCAGTTCTTC. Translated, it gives CASSYSSGSSEQFF.

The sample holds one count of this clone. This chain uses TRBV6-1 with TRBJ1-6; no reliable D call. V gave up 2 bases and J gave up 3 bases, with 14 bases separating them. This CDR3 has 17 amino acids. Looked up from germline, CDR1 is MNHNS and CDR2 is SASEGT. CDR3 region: CASSELNAGIYNSPLHF. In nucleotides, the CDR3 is TGTGCCAGCAGTGAACTAAATGCAGGAATCTATAATTCACCCCTCCACTTT.

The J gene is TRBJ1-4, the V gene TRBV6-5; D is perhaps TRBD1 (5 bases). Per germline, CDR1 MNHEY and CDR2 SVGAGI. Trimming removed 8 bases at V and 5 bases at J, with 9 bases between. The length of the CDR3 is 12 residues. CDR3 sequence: CASHRGNEKLFF. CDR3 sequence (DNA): TGTGCCAGCCACCGGGGGAATGAAAAACTGTTTTTT.

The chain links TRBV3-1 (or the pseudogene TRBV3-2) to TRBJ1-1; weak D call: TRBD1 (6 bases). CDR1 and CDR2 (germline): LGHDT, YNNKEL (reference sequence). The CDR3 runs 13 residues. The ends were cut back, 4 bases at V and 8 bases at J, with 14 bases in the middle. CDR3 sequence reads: CASSPLRTEEAFF. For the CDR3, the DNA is TGTGCCAGCAGCCCGCTGAGGACAGAGGAAGCTTTCTTT.

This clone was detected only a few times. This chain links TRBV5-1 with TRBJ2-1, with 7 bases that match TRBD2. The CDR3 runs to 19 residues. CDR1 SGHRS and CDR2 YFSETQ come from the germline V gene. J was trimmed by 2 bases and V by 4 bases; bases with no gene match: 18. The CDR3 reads CASSPREEWWEGPYNEQFF. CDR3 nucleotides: TGCGCCAGCAGCCCCCGGGAGGAGTGGTGGGAGGGCCCCTACAATGAGCAGTTCTTC.

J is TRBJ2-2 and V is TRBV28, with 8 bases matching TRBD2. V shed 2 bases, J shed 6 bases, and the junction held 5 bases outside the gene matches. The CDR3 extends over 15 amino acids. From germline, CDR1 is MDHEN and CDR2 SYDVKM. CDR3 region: CASSLQPGGAGELFF. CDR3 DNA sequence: TGTGCCAGCAGTTTACAGCCCGGGGGGGCCGGGGAGCTGTTTTTT. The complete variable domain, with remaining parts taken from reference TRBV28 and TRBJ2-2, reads DVKVTQSSRYLVKRTGEKVFLECVQDMDHENMFWYRQDPGLGLRLIYFSYDVKMKEKGDIPEGYSVSREKKERFSLILESASTNQTSMYLCASSLQPGGAGELFFGEGSRLTVL.

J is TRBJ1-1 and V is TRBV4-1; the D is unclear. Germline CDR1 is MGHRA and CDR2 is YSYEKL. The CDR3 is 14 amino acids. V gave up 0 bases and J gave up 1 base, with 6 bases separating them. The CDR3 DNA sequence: TGCGCCAGCAGCCAAGATTCGGGGAACACTGAAGCTTTCTTT. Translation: CASSQDSGNTEAFF.

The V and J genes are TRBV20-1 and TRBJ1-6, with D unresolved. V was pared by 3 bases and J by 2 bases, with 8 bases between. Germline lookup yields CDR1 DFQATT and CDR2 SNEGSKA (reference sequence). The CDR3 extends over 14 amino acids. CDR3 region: CSASREPYNSPLHF. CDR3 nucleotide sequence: TGCAGTGCTAGTAGGGAGCCCTATAATTCACCCCTCCACTTT.

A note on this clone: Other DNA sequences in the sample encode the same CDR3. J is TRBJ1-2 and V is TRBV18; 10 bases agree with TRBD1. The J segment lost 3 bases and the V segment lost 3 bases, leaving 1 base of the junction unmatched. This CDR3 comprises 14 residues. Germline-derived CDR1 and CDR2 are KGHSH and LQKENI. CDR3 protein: CASSPGQGDYGYTF. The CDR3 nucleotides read TGTGCCAGCTCACCCGGACAGGGGGACTATGGCTACACCTTC. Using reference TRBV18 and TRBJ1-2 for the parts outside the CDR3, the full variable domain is NAGVMQNPRHLVRRRGQEARLRCSPMKGHSHVYWYRQLPEEGLKFMVYLQKENIIDESGMPKERFSAEFPKEGPSILRIQQVVRGDSAAYFCASSPGQGDYGYTFGSGTRLTVV.

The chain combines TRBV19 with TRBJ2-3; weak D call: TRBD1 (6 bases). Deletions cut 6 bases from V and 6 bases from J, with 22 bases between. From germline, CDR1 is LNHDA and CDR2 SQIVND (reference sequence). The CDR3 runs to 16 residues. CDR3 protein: CASSTTGAKVGDTQYF. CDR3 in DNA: TGTGCCAGTAGCACGACAGGAGCTAAGGTGGGGGATACGCAGTATTTT.

CDR3 DNA sequence: TGCGCCAGCAGTCCCGGGACTAGCGGGAGCACCGGGGAGCTGTTTTTT. It codes for CASSPGTSGSTGELFF. V is TRBV5-1 and J is TRBJ2-2, with TRBD2 identical over 14 bases. The CDR3 is made up of 16 amino acids. Germline lookup yields CDR1 SGHRS and CDR2 YFSETQ. V was pared by 5 bases and J by 4 bases, with 4 bases of the junction left unmatched.

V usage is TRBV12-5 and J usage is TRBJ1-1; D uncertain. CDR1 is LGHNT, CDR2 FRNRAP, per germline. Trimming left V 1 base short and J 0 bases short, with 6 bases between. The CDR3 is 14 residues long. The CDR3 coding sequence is TGTGCTAGTGGTTTGGGACAAATGAACACTGAAGCTTTCTTT. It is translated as CASGLGQMNTEAFF.

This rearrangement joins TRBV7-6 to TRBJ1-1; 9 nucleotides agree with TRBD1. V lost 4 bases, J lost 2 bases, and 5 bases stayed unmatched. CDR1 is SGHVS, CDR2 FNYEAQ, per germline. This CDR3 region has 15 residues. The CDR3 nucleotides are TGTGCCAGCAGCTCACAGGGGGCGGTTAACACTGAAGCTTTCTTT. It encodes CASSSQGAVNTEAFF.

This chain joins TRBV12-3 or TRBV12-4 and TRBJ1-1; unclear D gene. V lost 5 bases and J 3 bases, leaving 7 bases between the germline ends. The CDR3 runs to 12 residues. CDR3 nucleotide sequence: TGTGCCAGCAGTAACAGAGACACTGAAGCTTTCTTT. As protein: CASSNRDTEAFF.